These 9 T cell receptor beta chains came from one sample sequenced in a study of graft-versus-host responses after intestinal transplantation. TCRdb keeps only in-frame clones here, not all; method: immunoSEQ multiplex PCR. The table includes fewer than 100,000 clones, more than 75% detected once. This specimen was PBMCs, taken 255 days after intestinal transplant. Every receptor here comes from a human patient who received an intestinal transplant, so some T cells may come from the graft donor.

This chain connects TRBV4-2 to TRBJ1-4; D not resolved. Trimming shortened V by 0 bases and J by 7 bases, and 3 bases separated the two germline ends. Looked up from germline, CDR1 is LGHNA and CDR2 is YNFKEQ. There are 12 residues in the CDR3. In nucleotides, the CDR3 is TGTGCCAGCAGCCAAGAGGGTGAAAAACTGTTTTTT. Protein sequence: CASSQEGEKLFF.

This clone was seen just once. The chain recombines TRBV6-5 with TRBJ2-5; tentative D call: TRBD2 (5 bases). This CDR3 contains 15 residues. Trimming stripped 5 bases from V and 2 bases from J, with 15 bases between. CDR1 and CDR2 from the germline V gene are MNHEY and SVGAGI. In DNA, the CDR3 is TGTGCCAGCAGTACCCATATGAGGGATCAAGAGACCCAGTACTTC. Translation gives CASSTHMRDQETQYF.

The chain uses TRBV28 and TRBJ2-5; TRBD2 aligns across 12 bases. This CDR3 has 17 residues. The V and J ends lost 2 bases and 2 bases, in that order; junction bases with no gene match: 6. CDR1 and CDR2 from the germline V gene are MDHEN and SYDVKM. Written as DNA, the CDR3 is TGTGCCAGCAGTTTAGTTACTAGCGGGGGGCCTCAAGAGACCCAGTACTTC. Its protein product is CASSLVTSGGPQETQYF.

The CDR3, as DNA: TGTGCCAGCAGTTCAGGTTCGGGGGGTCATAGCAATCAGCCCCAGCATTTT. Encoded protein: CASSSGSGGHSNQPQHF. The gene calls are TRBV28 and TRBJ1-5, with a possible D match to TRBD1 (5 bases). V shed 4 bases and J shed 0 bases, with 16 bases lying between them. Germline V lookup: CDR1 MDHEN, CDR2 SYDVKM. The CDR3 loop spans 17 amino acids.

The chain employs TRBV6-6 and TRBJ2-3, with D unclear. This CDR3 contains 16 residues. Germline values: CDR1 MNHNY, CDR2 SVGAGI (reference sequence). Trimming removed 2 bases from V and 2 bases from J, with 14 bases in between. The CDR3 loop is CASSYRENEPTDTQYF. The CDR3 DNA reads as TGTGCCAGCAGTTACCGAGAGAACGAACCCACAGATACGCAGTATTTT.

The gene calls are TRBV20-1 and TRBJ2-7; D might be TRBD1 (5 bases). The germline CDR1 and CDR2 sequences are DFQATT and SNEGSKA (reference sequence). The germline V and J ends were trimmed by 3 bases and 6 bases, with 9 bases remaining between them. The CDR3 is made up of 11 amino acids. CDR3 in DNA: TGCAGTGCTAGGGGGCTGGGCGAGCAGTACGTC. Translating it yields CSARGLGEQYV.

This chain links TRBV27 with TRBJ2-5, with TRBD2 matching over 8 bases. The CDR3 length is 15 residues. Per the germline V gene, CDR1 is MNHEY and CDR2 is SMNVEV (reference sequence). Trimming at V came to 5 bases and at J to 5 bases, leaving 10 bases not matched to a gene. The CDR3 here is CASSPSPGGQETQYF. CDR3 sequence (DNA): TGTGCCAGCAGTCCCTCCCCGGGGGGGCAGGAGACCCAGTACTTC.

The chain couples TRBV9 to TRBJ1-1; D gene ambiguous. From germline, CDR1 is SGDLS and CDR2 YYNGEE. Trimming took 0 bases from V and 1 from J, leaving 10 bases between them. The CDR3 contains 15 residues. Written as DNA, the CDR3 is TGTGCCAGCAGCGTAGTTGGCCGAGGGAACACTGAAGCTTTCTTT. It yields the protein CASSVVGRGNTEAFF.

The chain links TRBV27 to TRBJ2-1; D call uncertain. This CDR3 contains 12 residues. Germline V lookup: CDR1 MNHEY, CDR2 SMNVEV (reference sequence). V lost 5 bases, J lost 5 bases, and 7 bases lay in between. The CDR3 loop reads CASSLPNNEQFF. The CDR3 DNA reads as TGTGCCAGCAGTCTGCCCAACAATGAGCAGTTCTTC.